Below are 26 T cell receptor beta chains sequenced from a single sample in a study of blood T cell repertoires in COVID-19. Generated by immunoSEQ multiplex PCR, the TCRdb table keeps only in-frame clones and is missing some. The table lists a few hundred thousand clones, around 89% of them singletons. Sequencing was done on a sample of peripheral blood. Receptors originate from a woman in her forties or fifties with active or convalescent COVID-19.

V and J are TRBV6-4 and TRBJ2-7; TRBD2 matches at 9 bases. V was clipped by 6 bases and J by 3 bases; unmatched bases: 6. The CDR3 loop spans 14 amino acids. CDR1 and CDR2 (germline): MRHNA, SNTAGT. In DNA, the CDR3 is TGTGCCAGCAGCCCCGAGCGGGGGGACTACGAGCAGTACTTC. It codes for CASSPERGDYEQYF.

This chain joins TRBV11-3 and TRBJ2-4, with TRBD2 matching 8 bases. Germline loops: CDR1 SGHNT, CDR2 YENEEA. The CDR3 sequence is 16 residues long. The V gene end was trimmed by 4 bases and the J gene end by 1 base; junction bases not matched to a gene: 6. CDR3 residues: CASSSRTSRAKNIQYF. In nucleotides, the CDR3 is TGTGCCAGCAGCTCGAGGACTAGCCGGGCCAAAAACATTCAGTACTTC.

The rearrangement uses TRBV4-2 and TRBJ2-7; 11 bases are a match to TRBD2. Germline CDR1 LGHNA, CDR2 YNFKEQ. The CDR3 loop spans 17 amino acids. The V gene end was trimmed by 0 bases and the J gene end by 4 bases; junction bases not matched to a gene: 8. The CDR3 loop is CASSQEGVAGGSYEQYF. The CDR3 DNA follows: TGTGCCAGCAGCCAAGAGGGGGTAGCGGGAGGGTCGTACGAGCAGTACTTC.

This clone was recorded only once. This chain links TRBV5-1 with TRBJ1-1, with D perhaps matching TRBD1 (6 bases). CDR1 is SGHRS, CDR2 YFSETQ, per germline. V was cut by 5 bases and J by 6 bases, with 17 bases left in between. The CDR3 has 14 residues. In nucleotides, the CDR3 is TGCGCCAGCAGTCGGACCGGGGGGCGGGCTGAAGCTTTCTTT. Translated, it gives CASSRTGGRAEAFF.

This chain joins TRBV11-3 and TRBJ2-3, with D perhaps TRBD1 (5 bases). V was shortened by 2 bases and J by 5 bases, with 14 bases between the two germline ends. Germline loops: CDR1 SGHNT, CDR2 YENEEA. The CDR3 has 15 residues. As DNA, the CDR3 is TGTGCCAGCAGCTTAAGGGGCTCCGTGGGAGATACGCAGTATTTT. This encodes CASSLRGSVGDTQYF. The full variable domain, completed using reference TRBV11-3 and TRBJ2-3, is EAGVVQSPRYKIIEKKQPVAFWCNPISGHNTLYWYLQNLGQGPELLIRYENEEAVDDSQLPKDRFSAERLKGVDSTLKIQPAELGDSAVYLCASSLRGSVGDTQYFGPGTRLTVL.

The rearrangement links TRBV7-3 to TRBJ2-1; maybe TRBD2 (5 bases). The CDR3 loop spans 14 amino acids. Germline V gene data show CDR1 as SGHTA and CDR2 as FQGTGA. V was pared by 0 bases and J by 8 bases, with 11 bases between. The CDR3 loop reads CASSLTGDLDEQFF. DNA of the CDR3: TGTGCCAGCAGCTTAACCGGGGATTTGGATGAGCAGTTCTTC. The full variable domain, rest sourced from reference TRBV7-3 and TRBJ2-1, is GAGVSQTPSNKVTEKGKYVELRCDPISGHTALYWYRQSLGQGPEFLIYFQGTGAADDSGLPNDRFFAVRPEGSVSTLKIQRTERGDSAVYLCASSLTGDLDEQFFGPGTRLTVL.

This clone appeared a single time. This chain links TRBV5-1 with TRBJ2-1, with D hard to call. The germline gives CDR1 SGHRS, CDR2 YFSETQ. Deletions cut 4 bases from V and 7 bases from J, with 12 bases between. The CDR3 has 13 amino acids. CDR3 amino acids: CASSPEVMNEQFF. The CDR3 DNA reads TGCGCCAGCAGCCCTGAGGTGATGAATGAGCAGTTCTTC.

J is TRBJ1-5 and V is TRBV24-1; perhaps TRBD1 as D (6 bases). Per germline, CDR1 KGHDR and CDR2 SFDVKD. V was clipped by 4 bases and J by 16 bases, with 16 bases between them. This CDR3 is built from 12 residues. The CDR3 protein is CATSDYGGGLHF. CDR3 nucleotide sequence: TGTGCCACCAGTGACTACGGAGGGGGACTACATTTT.

The chain combines TRBV10-3 with TRBJ1-2, with 7 nucleotides matching TRBD1. CDR3 length: 19 residues. Trimming cost V 0 bases and J 12 bases; bases outside gene matches: 25. Germline-derived CDR1 and CDR2 are ENHRY and SYGVKD. For the CDR3, the DNA is TGTGCCATCAGTGAGTCGGTCCCAGGGGGACCTTTTTTAGGACCCGAGGACACCTTC. Translation: CAISESVPGGPFLGPEDTF.

The chain carries TRBV4-1 and TRBJ1-4, with D hard to call. CDR1 and CDR2 (germline): MGHRA, YSYEKL. The V and J ends lost 1 base and 7 bases respectively, with 7 bases between them. The CDR3 consists of 13 residues. The CDR3 sequence is CASSQGLLEKLFF. The CDR3 nucleotides read TGCGCCAGCAGCCAAGGACTTCTTGAAAAACTGTTTTTT.

The count of this clone is one. The J gene is TRBJ1-1, the V gene TRBV6-5, with D possibly TRBD1 on 6 matching bases. This CDR3 region has 14 residues. V gave up 7 bases and J gave up 0 bases, with 12 bases separating them. CDR1 and CDR2 from the germline V gene are MNHEY and SVGAGI. The CDR3 nucleotides are TGTGCCAGCACTTCTGGACAGCTGAACACTGAAGCTTTCTTT. Protein product: CASTSGQLNTEAFF.

V is TRBV6-5 and J is TRBJ2-7; 8 bases are a match to TRBD1. From germline, CDR1 is MNHEY and CDR2 SVGAGI. The CDR3 contains 14 residues. V was pared by 7 bases and J by 0 bases, with 5 bases of the junction left unmatched. Here the CDR3 DNA reads TGTGCCAGCATAGGGGACAGGAGCTCCTACGAGCAGTACTTC. Translation: CASIGDRSSYEQYF.

This clone was found a few times. The rearrangement joins TRBV5-1 to TRBJ1-5; 9 nucleotides agree with TRBD1. J was trimmed by 6 bases and V by 0 bases; bases with no gene match: 4. Germline V gene data show CDR1 as SGHRS and CDR2 as YFSETQ. The CDR3 runs to 15 residues. In DNA, the CDR3 is TGCGCCAGCAGCTTGGCCGGGGGACAGGGTCAGCCCCAGCATTTT. Translation: CASSLAGGQGQPQHF.

The J gene is TRBJ2-1, the V gene TRBV12-5, with 7 bases identical to TRBD2. This CDR3 has 15 residues. Germline V gene data show CDR1 as LGHNT and CDR2 as FRNRAP. With 4 bases clipped from V and 6 bases from J, the junction kept 9 bases outside the gene matches. Here the CDR3 reads CASGSSGTISNEQFF. The CDR3 coding sequence is TGTGCTAGTGGTTCGTCCGGGACTATCAGCAATGAGCAGTTCTTC.

The rearrangement joins TRBV6-6 to TRBJ2-3; 10 positions match TRBD1. CDR1 is MNHNY, CDR2 SVGAGI, per germline (reference sequence). The CDR3 spans 15 residues. J lost 2 bases, V lost 7 bases, and 6 bases had no gene match. This CDR3 reads CASTYGTGDTDTQYF. DNA of the CDR3: TGTGCCAGCACGTATGGGACAGGGGACACAGATACGCAGTATTTT.

This clone was counted a few times. The V gene is TRBV24-1, the J gene TRBJ2-2, with D possibly matching TRBD2 (7 bases). Looked up from germline, CDR1 is KGHDR and CDR2 is SFDVKD. The CDR3 sequence is 19 residues long. Deletions cut 3 bases from V and 1 base from J, with 20 bases between. CDR3: CATSDPAGAGVKNTGELFF. The CDR3 DNA sequence: TGTGCCACCAGTGATCCCGCAGGGGCGGGAGTGAAGAACACCGGGGAGCTGTTTTTT.

The chain combines TRBV21-1 with TRBJ2-6; TRBD1 reflects the table's D call only, with no check against the DNA. TRBV21-1 constitutes a pseudogene. The CDR3 sequence is 19 residues long. The CDR3 coding sequence is TGTGCCAGCATAAACCCGAGGGGACAACTAAACTCTGGGGCCAACGTCCTGACTTTC. It translates to CASINPRGQLNSGANVLTF.

The chain joins TRBV12-3 or TRBV12-4 to TRBJ2-3, with D perhaps TRBD2 (6 bases). V dropped 8 bases and J dropped 4 bases, with 7 bases sitting between them. The CDR3 runs to 11 residues. The CDR3 region has the DNA TGTGCCAGCGGGGAGGCAGATACGCAGTATTTT. Translating it yields CASGEADTQYF.

The genes are TRBV12-3 or TRBV12-4 and TRBJ2-7; D is perhaps TRBD1 (6 bases). V lost 3 bases and J lost 10, with 13 bases in between. The CDR3 is 12 amino acids. The CDR3 here is CASSLAGTSQYF. The DNA of the CDR3 is TGTGCCAGCAGTTTGGCAGGGACATCCCAGTACTTC.

This clone was detected only a few times. The gene calls are TRBV29-1 and TRBJ2-1; 7 bases are a match to TRBD1. The CDR3 is made up of 11 amino acids. Trimming removed 7 bases from V and 4 bases from J; junction bases left unmatched: 1. Germline V gene sequence: CDR1 SQVTM, CDR2 ANQGSEA. CDR3 loop: CSGQGYNEQFF. DNA for the CDR3: TGCAGCGGACAGGGTTACAATGAGCAGTTCTTC.

CDR3 in amino acids: CASSRREGYNEQFF. CDR3 nucleotide sequence: TGTGCCAGTAGTAGGAGGGAGGGGTACAATGAGCAGTTCTTC. The chain links TRBV19 to TRBJ2-1, with 7 bases matching TRBD2. Germline-derived CDR1 and CDR2 are LNHDA and SQIVND (reference sequence). With V trimmed by 4 bases and J by 4 bases, 4 bases remained unmatched. This CDR3 region has 14 residues.

The V and J genes are TRBV9 and TRBJ1-2, with TRBD1 as a possible D gene (5 bases). The CDR3 totals 15 residues. Trimming removed 1 base from V and 6 bases from J, with 16 bases in between. Germline CDR1 is SGDLS and CDR2 is YYNGEE. CDR3 region: CASSVLEGARDGYTF. Written as DNA, the CDR3 is TGTGCCAGCAGCGTACTCGAAGGGGCCCGGGATGGCTACACCTTC.

This chain joins TRBV28 and TRBJ1-1; 7 bases are a match to TRBD1. Germline CDR1 MDHEN, CDR2 SYDVKM. J lost 10 bases, V lost 2 bases, and 7 bases had no gene match. The CDR3 is 13 residues long. The CDR3 coding sequence is TGTGCCAGCAGTTTAGTACAGGGGAACGGAGCTTTCTTT. Translation: CASSLVQGNGAFF.

This clone was seen once. The chain joins TRBV2 to TRBJ2-1; D is perhaps TRBD2 (6 bases). This CDR3 contains 13 residues. Germline loops: CDR1 SNHLY, CDR2 FYNNEI. Trimming shortened V by 8 bases and J by 2 bases, and 10 bases separated the two germline ends. CDR3 nucleotide sequence: TGTGCCAGCCGGACTACTACCTACAATGAGCAGTTCTTC. It specifies CASRTTTYNEQFF. Using reference TRBV2 and TRBJ2-1 for the parts outside the CDR3, the full variable domain is EPEVTQTPSHQVTQMGQEVILRCVPISNHLYFYWYRQILGQKVEFLVSFYNNEISEKSEIFDDQFSVERPDGSNFTLKIRSTKLEDSAMYFCASRTTTYNEQFFGPGTRLTVL.

The genes are TRBV24-1 and TRBJ1-1; possible D gene TRBD1, 6 bases. Germline V lookup: CDR1 KGHDR, CDR2 SFDVKD. The CDR3 sequence is 14 residues long. V dropped 5 bases and J dropped 0 bases, with 9 bases sitting between them. The CDR3 spells CATSAGTLNTEAFF. DNA for the CDR3: TGTGCCACCAGTGCCGGGACACTGAACACTGAAGCTTTCTTT.

CDR3 DNA sequence: TGTGCCAGCAGTCTACAGAGCTCCTACAATGAGCAGTTCTTC. Protein sequence: CASSLQSSYNEQFF. The chain carries TRBV6-2 or TRBV6-3 and TRBJ2-1; D gene unclear. CDR1 and CDR2 from the germline V gene are MNHEY and SVGEGT. The V and J ends lost 5 bases and 0 bases respectively, with 8 bases between them. The CDR3 consists of 14 residues.